This T cell receptor (beta chain) emerged from a study of blood T cell repertoires in COVID-19. As for the study in general: From T cells, B-cell-depleted T cells, or PBMCs came the material, which was cDNA or gDNA.

Clinical histories supplied by participants themselves formed the basis of cohort assignment. Per germline, CDR1 LGHDT and CDR2 YNNKEL (reference sequence). The CDR3 is 15 amino acids. Trimming stripped 4 bases from V and 2 bases from J, with 12 bases between. As originally analysed: For nucleated cells, counts were estimated from reference gene primer amplification. The assay was immunoSEQ multiplex PCR, and TCRdb's table has in-frame clones only and misses some. The DNA gave D and trimming, while V, J and clone size come from that table. The data contain under 300,000 clones, approximately 84% of them singletons.

The rearrangement uses TRBV3-1 (or the pseudogene TRBV3-2) and TRBJ1-3; possibly TRBD1 for D (5 bases). This TCR was sampled from a man aged 45-65 years who had recovered from COVID-19. The sequencing sample was made of PBMCs or T cells enriched from blood (not recorded which). The chain's CDR3 is CASSRMMTAGNTIYF. CDR3 nucleotides: TGTGCCAGCAGCCGAATGATGACAGCTGGAAACACCATATATTTT.